These 30 T cell receptor beta chains were all obtained from the same sample, sequenced in a study of shared clonotypes between healthy human individuals. Terminally differentiated effector memory CD45RA+ cells were excluded from the naive CD8 cells, which were CD45RO-negative and positively selected for CCR7. Generated by immunoSEQ multiplex PCR, the TCRdb table keeps only in-frame clones and is missing some. The sample shows about 2.1 million clones, just under 95% of them seen only once. The source material was naive CD8+ T cells from PBMCs. All receptors derive from a man between 18 and 35 years old in good health. Some clones in this sample may be carry-over from other donors' samples.

The chain uses TRBV11-2 and TRBJ1-2; the D is unclear. CDR1 and CDR2 from the germline V gene are SGHAT and FQNNGV. Trimming stripped 5 bases from V and 2 bases from J, with 9 bases between. The CDR3 is made up of 13 amino acids. The CDR3 sequence is CASSKTVNYGYTF. CDR3 nucleotides: TGTGCCAGCAGCAAGACTGTAAACTATGGCTACACCTTC.

For this clone: Other DNA sequences in the sample encode the same CDR3. DNA of the CDR3: TGTGCCAGCAGCGAGGCAGTTTCTGGAAACACCATATATTTT. Protein: CASSEAVSGNTIYF. The V call is TRBV9, the J call TRBJ1-3; unclear D gene. This CDR3 contains 14 residues. The V end lost 3 bases, the J end lost 1 base, and 8 bases lay between the germline ends. Germline CDR1 is SGDLS and CDR2 is YYNGEE.

This chain joins TRBV5-5 and TRBJ1-1; D may be TRBD1 (5 bases). CDR1 is SGHKS and CDR2 is YYEKEE in the germline V gene (reference sequence). V was shortened by 4 bases and J by 1 base, with 11 bases between the two germline ends. The CDR3 spans 14 residues. The CDR3 DNA sequence: TGTGCCAGCAGCCAACTGAGGGGGAACACTGAAGCTTTCTTT. As protein: CASSQLRGNTEAFF.

V gene TRBV7-9 combines with J gene TRBJ2-1, with 9 bases aligning to TRBD2. The germline gives CDR1 SEHNR, CDR2 FQNEAQ (reference sequence). The J segment lost 0 bases and the V segment lost 6 bases, leaving 15 bases of the junction unmatched. The CDR3 is 19 amino acids. The CDR3: CASSRSGTSLRSSYNEQFF. The CDR3 DNA follows: TGTGCCAGCAGTCGCTCCGGGACTAGCCTTAGGAGCTCCTACAATGAGCAGTTCTTC.

This chain uses TRBV5-1 with TRBJ2-7; 7 positions agree with TRBD2. CDR3 length: 16 amino acids. Germline V gene data show CDR1 as SGHRS and CDR2 as YFSETQ. With V trimmed by 0 bases and J by 2 bases, 8 bases remained unmatched. The CDR3 nucleotides read TGCGCCAGCAGCTTGGAGCCGCGGGAGATCACCTACGAGCAGTACTTC. This sequence encodes CASSLEPREITYEQYF.

This clone was observed once. The CDR3: CASSLGATGGEKLFF. The CDR3 DNA sequence: TGTGCCAGCAGCTTAGGCGCGACAGGGGGTGAAAAACTGTTTTTT. This rearrangement joins TRBV7-9 to TRBJ1-4; TRBD1 aligns across 9 bases. The CDR3 loop spans 15 amino acids. Germline assignment: CDR1 SEHNR and CDR2 FQNEAQ (reference sequence). The V gene end was trimmed by 1 base and the J gene end by 7 bases; junction bases not matched to a gene: 4.

This clone was observed a single time. This chain connects TRBV9 to TRBJ2-7; 10 nucleotides align to TRBD1. V trimming: 0 bases; J trimming: 2 bases; junction bases outside the gene matches: 5. CDR1 and CDR2 from the germline V gene are SGDLS and YYNGEE. This CDR3 spans 16 amino acids. CDR3 nucleotide sequence: TGTGCCAGCAGCGTAGGGTGGGGGACAGGGGCCTACGAGCAGTACTTC. It encodes CASSVGWGTGAYEQYF.

This clone was counted once. This chain joins TRBV27 and TRBJ1-1; 7 nucleotides agree with TRBD1. The V gene's germline CDR1 is MNHEY and CDR2 SMNVEV (reference sequence). The J segment lost 0 bases and the V segment lost 8 bases, leaving 6 bases of the junction unmatched. The CDR3 runs to 14 residues. CDR3 in amino acids: CASQMTGMNTEAFF. CDR3 DNA sequence: TGTGCCAGCCAAATGACAGGGATGAACACTGAAGCTTTCTTT.

The gene calls are TRBV6-6 and TRBJ2-7, with 7 positions matching TRBD2. Germline V gene lookup returns CDR1 MNHNY and CDR2 SVGAGI (reference sequence). The CDR3 is made up of 11 amino acids. The J segment lost 4 bases and the V segment lost 10 bases, leaving 4 bases of the junction unmatched. The CDR3 nucleotides are TGTGCCATTGGGGGGGTTTACGAGCAGTACTTC. Translated: CAIGGVYEQYF.

This rearrangement joins TRBV27 to TRBJ2-3; D gene unclear. CDR1 is MNHEY and CDR2 is SMNVEV in the germline V gene (reference sequence). The V gene lost 5 bases and the J gene lost 5 bases, with 8 bases spanning the gap. The CDR3 runs 12 residues. The CDR3, as DNA: TGTGCCAGCAGTGGGCCGCTAGATACGCAGTATTTT. It encodes CASSGPLDTQYF.

The genes are TRBV6-1 and TRBJ2-2, with 8 bases identical to TRBD2. Germline trimming cut 2 bases from V and 6 bases from J; bases unmatched to any gene: 14. The CDR3 sequence is 18 residues long. The V gene's germline CDR1 is MNHNS and CDR2 SASEGT. Here the CDR3 DNA reads TGTGCCAGCAGTGAAATTTCCGGACTAGCCACCTCGTCCGGGGAGCTGTTTTTT. Encoded protein: CASSEISGLATSSGELFF.

This chain joins TRBV27 and TRBJ2-1; 7 bases map to TRBD2. Unmatched junction bases numbered 10, after V lost 5 bases and J lost 3 bases. The CDR3 is 16 amino acids. In germline, CDR1 is MNHEY, CDR2 SMNVEV (reference sequence). This chain's CDR3 is CASSPSAGPVYNEQFF. The CDR3 coding sequence is TGTGCCAGCAGTCCGTCAGCGGGGCCCGTCTACAATGAGCAGTTCTTC.

V gene TRBV5-1 combines with J gene TRBJ2-7; D perhaps matches TRBD1 (6 bases). The germline V and J ends were trimmed by 0 bases and 3 bases, with 7 bases remaining between them. This CDR3 is 13 amino acids long. Germline-derived CDR1 and CDR2 are SGHRS and YFSETQ. The chain's CDR3 is CASSLGDNYEQYF. CDR3 nucleotide sequence: TGCGCCAGCAGCTTGGGGGACAACTACGAGCAGTACTTC.

The V call is TRBV28, the J call TRBJ1-5; D is unclear. This CDR3 comprises 15 residues. The ends were cut back, 1 base at V and 1 base at J, with 8 bases in the middle. Germline V CDR1 and CDR2: MDHEN, SYDVKM. CDR3 residues: CASSLYAESNQPQHF. The CDR3, as DNA: TGTGCCAGCAGTTTATACGCAGAGAGCAATCAGCCCCAGCATTTT.

The rearrangement joins TRBV4-3 to TRBJ1-4; D ambiguous. The V and J ends lost 0 bases and 4 bases respectively, with 9 bases between them. Germline V gene data show CDR1 as LGHNA and CDR2 as YSLEER. CDR3 length: 15 residues. The CDR3 DNA follows: TGCGCCAGCAGCCAAGAACCGTCCCTTAATGAAAAACTGTTTTTT. This gives the protein CASSQEPSLNEKLFF.

Note on this clone: The same CDR3 arises from other DNA sequences in this sample as well. The chain uses TRBV4-1 and TRBJ2-1; D not certain. The CDR3 totals 12 residues. The germline V gene encodes CDR1 MGHRA and CDR2 YSYEKL. The V and J ends lost 4 bases and 6 bases respectively, with 7 bases between them. This CDR3 is CASSPTGNEQFF. The CDR3 DNA reads as TGCGCCAGCAGCCCGACCGGCAATGAGCAGTTCTTC.

This CDR3 is CASSQGVSGRDEQYF. The CDR3 region has the DNA TGTGCCAGCAGCCAAGGGGTTAGCGGGAGAGACGAGCAGTACTTC. J is TRBJ2-7 and V is TRBV14, with TRBD2 matching over 9 bases. The CDR3 contains 15 residues. After removal of 1 base from V and 5 bases from J, the junction contained 6 bases not matched to a gene. Germline assignment: CDR1 SGHDN and CDR2 FVKESK.

The V call is TRBV27, the J call TRBJ2-1; 8 nucleotides line up with TRBD2. This CDR3 has 13 residues. Unmatched junction bases numbered 7, after V lost 7 bases and J lost 8 bases. The germline V gene encodes CDR1 MNHEY and CDR2 SMNVEV (reference sequence). CDR3 in DNA: TGTGCCAGCACCCTTAGCGGGGTCCATGAGCAGTTCTTC. This sequence encodes CASTLSGVHEQFF.

In DNA form, the CDR3 reads TGTGCCAGCTCGAAAAATACCGTAGACTTTTTAGCCTACGAGCAGTACTTC. It encodes CASSKNTVDFLAYEQYF. This chain uses TRBV27 with TRBJ2-7; no clear D gene. The CDR3 runs to 17 residues. The germline gives CDR1 MNHEY, CDR2 SMNVEV (reference sequence). V dropped 8 bases and J dropped 2 bases, with 25 bases sitting between them.

This sequence joins TRBV4-1 and TRBJ1-5, with D tentatively TRBD1 (5 bases). The V end lost 1 base, the J end lost 1 base, and 11 bases lay between the germline ends. CDR3 length: 16 amino acids. Germline lookup yields CDR1 MGHRA and CDR2 YSYEKL. CDR3 amino acids: CASSQGDGDSNQPQHF. As DNA, the CDR3 is TGCGCCAGCAGCCAAGGGGATGGGGACAGCAATCAGCCCCAGCATTTT.

The sample holds one count of this clone. This rearrangement joins TRBV15 to TRBJ2-1; D is possibly TRBD2 (5 bases). The CDR3 loop spans 13 amino acids. Germline CDR1 is LNHNV and CDR2 is YYDKDF (reference sequence). V was shortened by 1 base and J by 6 bases, with 7 bases between the two germline ends. The CDR3 sequence: CATSRGGLNEQFF. The CDR3 DNA sequence: TGTGCCACCAGCAGAGGAGGGCTCAATGAGCAGTTCTTC. Full variable domain (outside the CDR3, taken from reference TRBV15 and TRBJ2-1): DAMVIQNPRYQVTQFGKPVTLSCSQTLNHNVMYWYQQKSSQAPKLLFHYYDKDFNNEADTPDNFQSRRPNTSFCFLDIRSPGLGDTAMYLCATSRGGLNEQFFGPGTRLTVL.

The table lists this clone with a count of one. The V and J genes are TRBV2 and TRBJ2-7; 10 bases align to TRBD1. This CDR3 has 15 amino acids. Germline CDR1 reads SNHLY; CDR2 reads FYNNEI. Germline trimming cut 9 bases from V and 2 bases from J; bases unmatched to any gene: 10. As DNA, the CDR3 is TGTGCCAGGAGCCAACCGGGACAGGGGACCTACGAGCAGTACTTC. Its translation is CARSQPGQGTYEQYF.

The chain uses TRBV5-1 and TRBJ2-7, with D possibly matching TRBD1 (5 bases). Germline V lookup: CDR1 SGHRS, CDR2 YFSETQ. This CDR3 has 14 residues. V was pared by 0 bases and J by 1 base, with 8 bases between. The CDR3 region is CASSLAQGSYEQYF. DNA for the CDR3: TGCGCCAGCAGCTTGGCCCAGGGATCCTACGAGCAGTACTTC.

The V and J genes are TRBV13 and TRBJ1-2; D is unclear. The CDR3 is 12 residues long. V gave up 2 bases and J gave up 8 bases, with 9 bases separating them. CDR1 and CDR2 (germline): PRHDT, FYEKMQ (reference sequence). In DNA, the CDR3 is TGTGCCAGCAGCTTAAACCGTTTAGGCTACACCTTC. Protein sequence: CASSLNRLGYTF. The full variable domain, its missing parts supplied by reference TRBV13 and TRBJ1-2, is AAGVIQSPRHLIKEKRETATLKCYPIPRHDTVYWYQQGPGQDPQFLISFYEKMQSDKGSIPDRFSAQQFSDYHSELNMSSLELGDSALYFCASSLNRLGYTFGSGTRLTVV.

The CDR3 sequence: CASSYGLRTSGTDTQYF. CDR3 in DNA: TGTGCCAGCAGTTACGGTCTAAGGACTAGCGGCACAGATACGCAGTATTTT. This chain connects TRBV27 to TRBJ2-3; 9 positions agree with TRBD2. V lost 4 bases, J lost 1 base, and 9 bases stayed unmatched. CDR3 length equals 17 residues. CDR1 MNHEY and CDR2 SMNVEV come from the germline V gene (reference sequence).

The chain uses TRBV19 and TRBJ2-7; perhaps D is TRBD1 or TRBD2 (5 bases each). V lost 2 bases to trimming and J lost 2 bases, with 13 bases between them. Germline values: CDR1 LNHDA, CDR2 SQIVND (reference sequence). The CDR3 is made up of 15 amino acids. CDR3 sequence: CASSISPGRPYEQYF. CDR3 in DNA: TGTGCCAGTAGTATATCACCGGGACGGCCCTACGAGCAGTACTTC.

This clone has just a few counts. This chain connects TRBV29-1 to TRBJ1-2, with D possibly matching TRBD1 (5 bases). Germline values: CDR1 SQVTM, CDR2 ANQGSEA. This CDR3 region has 10 residues. V was shortened by 6 bases and J by 7 bases, with 9 bases between the two germline ends. The DNA of the CDR3 is TGCAGCGTCCTCGGGGGTGGCTACACCTTC. It translates to CSVLGGGYTF.

This clone has only a few counts. The same CDR3 also results from other DNA sequences found in this sample. The chain has TRBV27 and TRBJ2-7; unclear D gene. Trimming left V 4 bases short and J 0 bases short, with 4 bases between. Germline loops: CDR1 MNHEY, CDR2 SMNVEV (reference sequence). There are 12 residues in the CDR3. CDR3 loop: CASSSLSYEQYF. The CDR3 DNA reads as TGTGCCAGCAGTTCCCTCTCCTACGAGCAGTACTTC.

The V call is TRBV5-6, the J call TRBJ2-1; 9 bases are a match to TRBD1. CDR1 is SGHDT, CDR2 YYEEEE, per germline. J lost 6 bases, V lost 1 base, and 14 bases had no gene match. This CDR3 region has 18 residues. The CDR3: CASSLYMFGDRVFNEQFF. CDR3 DNA sequence: TGTGCCAGCAGCTTGTATATGTTTGGGGACAGGGTTTTCAATGAGCAGTTCTTC.

The chain employs TRBV28 and TRBJ2-7; tentative D call: TRBD2 (5 bases). Germline values: CDR1 MDHEN, CDR2 SYDVKM. V lost 8 bases to trimming and J lost 0 bases, with 11 bases between them. The CDR3 runs 13 residues. The DNA of the CDR3 is TGTGCCAGCCTGGGGAGAAGCTCCTACGAGCAGTACTTC. Its translation is CASLGRSSYEQYF. Using reference TRBV28 and TRBJ2-7 for the parts outside the CDR3, the full variable domain is DVKVTQSSRYLVKRTGEKVFLECVQDMDHENMFWYRQDPGLGLRLIYFSYDVKMKEKGDIPEGYSVSREKKERFSLILESASTNQTSMYLCASLGRSSYEQYFGPGTRLTVT.